This TCR beta chain was retrieved from a study of regulatory T cells in long-lasting Graves disease. The study's findings and limits: TCR diversity was lower in persistent Graves' patients (versus newly diagnosed ones).

The sample holds many counts of this clonotype. Its antigen is unknown. The time point: newly diagnosed GD, antithyroid drugs for less than 3 months. Generation of the TCR library employed RNA extracted from PBMCs. Sequencing libraries for TCR beta were prepared with iRepertoire HTBI primers and Arm-PCR of CDR3 regions. TCRdb ran MiXCR on the multiplex PCR reads and lists one entry per CDR3 protein. Of more than 400,000 distinct CDR3 sequences listed, roughly 15% are singletons. V gave up 1 base and J gave up 5 bases; unmatched junction bases: 7. The germline gives CDR1 SGHVS, CDR2 FQNEAQ. This CDR3 is built from 16 residues. The sample was also reused in another study, on T cells in Graves' hyperthyroidism and ophthalmopathy.

V gene TRBV7-8 combines with J gene TRBJ2-3, with 9 nucleotides matching TRBD1. The clonotype originates from a man aged 35-49 years with Graves disease. The input for sequencing was peripheral blood mononuclear cells (PBMCs), taken at new diagnosis, from a patient treated with antithyroid drugs. CDR3 amino acids: CASSLGQGGRGDTQYF. The CDR3 bases are TGTGCCAGCAGCTTAGGACAGGGGGGAAGAGGAGATACGCAGTATTTT. Full variable domain (missing parts from reference TRBV7-8 and TRBJ2-3): GAGVSQSPRYKVAKRGQDVALRCDPISGHVSLFWYQQALGQGPEFLTYFQNEAQLDKSGLPSDRFFAERPEGSVSTLKIQRTQQEDSAVYLCASSLGQGGRGDTQYFGPGTRLTVL.